This T cell receptor (beta chain) stems from a study of control samples from healthy donors and cancer patients. Only in-frame clones appear in the TCRdb table, and some are missing; sequencing was by immunoSEQ multiplex PCR. The profile covers approximately 170,000 clones, with about 93% appearing a single time and approximately 0.7% taken by the ten largest. This CDR3 comprises 17 residues. The clonotype originates from a woman aged 30 to 39 in good health. This chain connects TRBV21-1 to TRBJ2-7; TRBD2, the D gene given by the table, was not confirmed from the DNA. TRBV21-1 is flagged as a pseudogene. The specimen was blood. CDR3 amino acids: CASSPHRRRGDAYEQYF. The CDR3 bases are TGTGCCAGCAGCCCCCATCGAAGGCGGGGGGATGCCTACGAGCAGTACTTC.